This T cell receptor beta chain was captured in a study of T cells in Graves' hyperthyroidism and ophthalmopathy. General observations from the study: Most clonotypes expanded in thyroid above 0.001 were likewise present in blood. Model output signaled ophthalmopathy a median around 6.9 months ahead of onset.

About this clonotype itself: Its antigen is not identified.

Losses at the gene ends were 4 bases for V and 4 bases for J; bases not matched to a gene: 7. This CDR3 spans 15 amino acids. The germline V gene has CDR1 SGHRS and CDR2 YFSETQ. The definition of stable Graves' hyperthyroidism was no ophthalmopathy progression within 18 months. The investigators amplified TCR beta CDR3 regions from RNA transcripts. The HTBI set primed first-round TCR CDR3 RT-PCR. TCRdb re-derived calls from the multiplex PCR reads in MiXCR, one entry per CDR3 protein. The table lists about 320,000 distinct CDR3 sequences, around 16% of them singletons. The clonotype comes from a man aged 30-40 years with Graves' hyperthyroidism. The gene calls are TRBV5-1 and TRBJ2-2; 7 bases align to TRBD1. The sequenced sample was blood. The CDR3 nucleotides read TGCGCCAGCAGCCCCGACAGGGTCATCACCGGGGAGCTGTTTTTT. As protein: CASSPDRVITGELFF.